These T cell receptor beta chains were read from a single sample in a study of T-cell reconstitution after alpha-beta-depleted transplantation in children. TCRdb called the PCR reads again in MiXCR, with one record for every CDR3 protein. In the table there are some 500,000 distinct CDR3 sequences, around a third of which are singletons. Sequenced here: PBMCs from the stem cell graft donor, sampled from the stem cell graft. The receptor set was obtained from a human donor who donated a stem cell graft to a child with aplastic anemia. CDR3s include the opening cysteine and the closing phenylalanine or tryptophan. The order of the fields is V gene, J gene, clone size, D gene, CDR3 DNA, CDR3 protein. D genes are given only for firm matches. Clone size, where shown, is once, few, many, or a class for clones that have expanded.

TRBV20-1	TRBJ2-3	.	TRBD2	TGCAGTGCTAGAGATCCCGGACTAGCGACAGATACGCAGTATTTT	CSARDPGLATDTQYF
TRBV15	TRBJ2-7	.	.	TGTGCCACCAGCAGATCACCGACAGTCTCCTACGAGCAGTACTTC	CATSRSPTVSYEQYF
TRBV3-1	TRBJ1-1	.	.	TGTGCCAGCAGTTCCATGGGCCGGGCCAACACTGAAGCTTTCTTT	CASSSMGRANTEAFF
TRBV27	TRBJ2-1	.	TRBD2	TGTGCCAGCAGTTTTAGGAGCGGGAGTTCCTACAATGAGCAGTTCTTC	CASSFRSGSSYNEQFF
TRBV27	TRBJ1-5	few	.	TGTGCCAGCAGTTTATCGGGCAAACAGCCCCAGCATTTT	CASSLSGKQPQHF
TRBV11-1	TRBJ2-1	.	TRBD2	TGTGCGAGCGGGAGGGCCTCGGATGAGCAGTTCTTC	CASGRASDEQFF
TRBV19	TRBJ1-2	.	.	TGTGCCAGTAAAGTTGGTGGGCAGCCATTTTATGGCTACACCTTC	CASKVGGQPFYGYTF
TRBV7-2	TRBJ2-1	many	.	TGTGCCAGCAGCTCTCCGGGCTCCTACAATGAGCAGTTCTTC	CASSSPGSYNEQFF
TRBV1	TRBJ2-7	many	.	TGCACCAGCAGCGGGCAGGGGGCTTACGAGCAGTACTTC	CTSSGQGAYEQYF
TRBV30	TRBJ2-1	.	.	TGTGCCTGGAACGCAGGGGGAGGTGGTGAGCAGTTCTTC	CAWNAGGGGEQFF
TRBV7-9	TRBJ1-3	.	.	TGTGCCAGCAGCCCTGCTCCGGGACCCTCCACCACTTTT	CASSPAPGPSTTF
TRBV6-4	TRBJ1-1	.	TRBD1	TGTGCCAGCACCCATACCGACAGGGGGAGAACTGAAGCTTTCTTT	CASTHTDRGRTEAFF
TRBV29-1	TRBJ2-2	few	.	TGCAGCGTTATCAGGGGGGACACCGGGGAGCTGTTTTTT	CSVIRGDTGELFF
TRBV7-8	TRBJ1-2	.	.	TGTGCCAGCAGCCCTCGAAGGGCAAAGGATGGCTACACCTTC	CASSPRRAKDGYTF
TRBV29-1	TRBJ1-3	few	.	TGCAGCGTGACACCTGACTCTGGAAACACCATATATTTT	CSVTPDSGNTIYF
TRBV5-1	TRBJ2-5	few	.	TGTGCCAGCAGCCTCAGGGGCAAAGAGACCCAGTACTTC	CASSLRGKETQYF
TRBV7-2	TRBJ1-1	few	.	TGTGCCAGCAGCTTAGTGGGGGATCTGAACACTGAAGCTTTCTTT	CASSLVGDLNTEAFF
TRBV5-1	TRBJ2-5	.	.	TGCGCCAGCAGCTTGGGGACACCACGGGAGACCCAGTACTTC	CASSLGTPRETQYF
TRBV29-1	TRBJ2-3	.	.	TGCAGCGTCGCCGACAGGACCACTAGCACAGATACGCAGTATTTT	CSVADRTTSTDTQYF
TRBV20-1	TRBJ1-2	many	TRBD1	TGCAGTGCGCCACCAATCTCCGACAGGGTGGGTGGCTACACCTTC	CSAPPISDRVGGYTF
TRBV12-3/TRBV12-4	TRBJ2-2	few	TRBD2	TGTGCCAGCAGTGGGACTAGCGAGAACACCGGGGAGCTGTTTTTT	CASSGTSENTGELFF
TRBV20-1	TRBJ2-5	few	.	TGCAGTGCTAGAAAGGGCCAAGAGACCCAGTACTTC	CSARKGQETQYF
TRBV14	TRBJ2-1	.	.	TGTGCCAGCAGCCAAGGGACACTAAAATATGAGCAGTTCTTC	CASSQGTLKYEQFF
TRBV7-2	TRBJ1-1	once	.	TGTGCCAGCAGCTTAGTTGGACGGATGAACACTGAAGCTTTCTTT	CASSLVGRMNTEAFF
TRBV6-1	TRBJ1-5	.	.	TGTGCCAGCAGGACAGCTAGCAATCAGCCCCAGCATTTT	CASRTASNQPQHF
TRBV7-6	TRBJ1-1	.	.	TGTGCCAGCAGCCTAGGCTGGGGGGGAGGCACTGAAGCTTTCTTT	CASSLGWGGGTEAFF
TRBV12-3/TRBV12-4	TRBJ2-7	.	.	TGTGCCAGCAGCGAGGGGCGGTACGAGCAGTACTTC	CASSEGRYEQYF
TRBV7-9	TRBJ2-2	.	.	TGTGCCAACCCGGAAGCTACCGGGGAGCTGTTTTTT	CANPEATGELFF
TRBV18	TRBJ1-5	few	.	TGTGCCAGCTCACCCGCGGACAGCAATCAGCCCCAGCATTTT	CASSPADSNQPQHF
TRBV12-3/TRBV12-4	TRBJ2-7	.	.	TGTGCCAGCAGTTTGACGGGCCCGAGAAGCGAGCAGTACTTC	CASSLTGPRSEQYF